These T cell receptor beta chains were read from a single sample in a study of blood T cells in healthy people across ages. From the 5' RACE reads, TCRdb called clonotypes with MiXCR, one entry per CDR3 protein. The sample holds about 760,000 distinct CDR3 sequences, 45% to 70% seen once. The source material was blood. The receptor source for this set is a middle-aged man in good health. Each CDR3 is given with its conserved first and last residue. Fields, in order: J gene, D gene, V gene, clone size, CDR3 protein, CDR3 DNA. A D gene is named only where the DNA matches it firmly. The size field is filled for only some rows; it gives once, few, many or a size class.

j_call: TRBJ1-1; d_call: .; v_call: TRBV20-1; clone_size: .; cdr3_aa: CSARGAFF; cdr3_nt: TGCAGTGCTAGAGGAGCTTTCTTT
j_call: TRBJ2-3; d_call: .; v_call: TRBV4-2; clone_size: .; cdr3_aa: CASSQVLDPTNTDTQYF; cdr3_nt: TGTGCCAGCAGCCAAGTTCTAGACCCTACGAACACAGATACGCAGTATTTT
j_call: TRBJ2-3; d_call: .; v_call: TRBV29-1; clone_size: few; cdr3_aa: CSALEGGGSTDTQYF; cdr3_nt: TGCAGCGCACTCGAGGGGGGGGGGAGCACAGATACGCAGTATTTT
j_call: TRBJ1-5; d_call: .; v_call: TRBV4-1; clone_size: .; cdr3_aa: CASSQVQVADQPQHF; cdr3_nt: TGCGCCAGCAGCCAAGTACAGGTTGCGGATCAGCCCCAGCATTTT
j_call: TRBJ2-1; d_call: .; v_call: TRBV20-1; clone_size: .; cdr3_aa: CSARDNTGTNNEQFF; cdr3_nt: TGCAGTGCTAGAGACAATACAGGGACTAACAATGAGCAGTTCTTC
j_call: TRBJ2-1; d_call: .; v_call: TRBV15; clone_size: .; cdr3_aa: CATSARQTYNEQFF; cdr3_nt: TGTGCCACCTCGGCACGGCAGACCTACAATGAGCAGTTCTTC
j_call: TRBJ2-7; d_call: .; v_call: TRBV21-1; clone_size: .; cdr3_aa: CASNMKLAGISNDSYEQYF; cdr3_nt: TGTGCCAGCAACATGAAACTAGCGGGGATTTCCAACGACTCCTACGAGCAGTACTTC
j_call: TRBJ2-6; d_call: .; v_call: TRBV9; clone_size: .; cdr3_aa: CASSRELGANVLTF; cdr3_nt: TGTGCCAGCAGCCGCGAATTGGGGGCCAACGTCCTGACTTTC
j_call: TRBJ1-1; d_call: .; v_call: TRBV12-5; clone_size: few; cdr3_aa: CASGPPTGGLTEAFF; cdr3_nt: TGTGCTAGTGGTCCGCCGACGGGGGGCCTCACTGAAGCTTTCTTT
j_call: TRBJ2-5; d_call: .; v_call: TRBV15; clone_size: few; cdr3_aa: CATSRDLRLQETQYF; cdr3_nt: TGTGCCACCAGCAGAGATCTTAGACTTCAAGAGACCCAGTACTTC
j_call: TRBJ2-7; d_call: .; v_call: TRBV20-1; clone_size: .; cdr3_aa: CSARDLAGTSYEQYF; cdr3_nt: TGCAGTGCTAGAGATTTGGCAGGTACCTCCTACGAGCAGTACTTC
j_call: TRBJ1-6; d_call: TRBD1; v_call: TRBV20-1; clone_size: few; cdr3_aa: CSAQGQGRSPLHF; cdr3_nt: TGCAGTGCTCAGGGACAGGGGCGTTCACCCCTCCACTTT
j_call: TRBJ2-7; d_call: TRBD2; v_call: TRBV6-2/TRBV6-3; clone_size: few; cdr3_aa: CASSLAGSSYNEQYF; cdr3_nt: TGTGCCAGCAGTTTAGCGGGTAGCTCCTACAATGAGCAGTACTTC
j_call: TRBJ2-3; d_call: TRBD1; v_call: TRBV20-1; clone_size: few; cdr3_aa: CSAQLTGNRDTQYF; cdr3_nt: TGCAGTGCTCAATTGACAGGGAACCGGGATACGCAGTATTTT
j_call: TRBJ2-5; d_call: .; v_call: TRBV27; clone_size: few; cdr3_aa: CASSLRNRETQYF; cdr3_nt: TGTGCCAGCAGTCTTCGAAATAGGGAGACCCAGTACTTC
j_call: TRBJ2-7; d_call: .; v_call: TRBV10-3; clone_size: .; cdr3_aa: CAISEGGWEQYF; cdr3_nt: TGTGCCATCAGTGAAGGAGGGTGGGAGCAGTACTTC
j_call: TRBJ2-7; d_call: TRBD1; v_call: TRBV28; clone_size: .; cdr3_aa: CASSRQGIGEQYF; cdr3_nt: TGTGCCAGCAGTAGACAGGGAATTGGCGAGCAGTACTTC
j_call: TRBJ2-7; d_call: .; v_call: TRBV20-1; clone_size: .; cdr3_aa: CSARDSRASSYEQYF; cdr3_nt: TGCAGTGCTAGAGACTCCCGGGCTAGCTCCTACGAGCAGTACTTC
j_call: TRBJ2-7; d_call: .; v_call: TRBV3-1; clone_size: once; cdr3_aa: CASSRDRGPQYEQYF; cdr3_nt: TGTGCCAGCAGCCGAGATCGTGGGCCTCAATACGAGCAGTACTTC
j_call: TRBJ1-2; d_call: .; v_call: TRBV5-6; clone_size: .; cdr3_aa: CASSLVDPARDYGYTF; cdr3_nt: TGTGCCAGCAGCTTGGTCGACCCCGCCAGGGACTATGGCTACACCTTC
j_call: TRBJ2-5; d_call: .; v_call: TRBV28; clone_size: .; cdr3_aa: CASKRGGTLKQETQYF; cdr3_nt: TGTGCCAGCAAAAGAGGTGGCACTCTGAAGCAAGAGACCCAGTACTTC
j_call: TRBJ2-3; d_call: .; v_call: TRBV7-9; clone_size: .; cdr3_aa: CASSLNPGRTDTQYF; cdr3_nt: TGTGCCAGCAGCTTAAACCCGGGACGGACAGATACGCAGTATTTT
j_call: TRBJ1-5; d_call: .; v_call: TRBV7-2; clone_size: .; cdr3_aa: CASSLGGQARPNQPQHF; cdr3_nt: TGTGCCAGCAGCTTAGGAGGCCAGGCCAGACCCAATCAGCCCCAGCATTTT
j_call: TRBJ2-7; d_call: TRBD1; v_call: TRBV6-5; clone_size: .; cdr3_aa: CASREAVTGGGHEQYF; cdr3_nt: TGTGCCAGCAGAGAGGCAGTAACAGGGGGCGGTCACGAGCAGTACTTC
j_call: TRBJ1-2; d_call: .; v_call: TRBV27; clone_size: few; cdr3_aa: CASSLGGSYGYTF; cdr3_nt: TGTGCCAGCAGTTTAGGGGGGAGCTATGGCTACACCTTC
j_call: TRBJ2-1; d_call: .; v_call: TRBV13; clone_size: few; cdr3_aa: CASNNRDPDNEQFF; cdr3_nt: TGTGCCAGCAATAACCGGGACCCTGACAATGAGCAGTTCTTC
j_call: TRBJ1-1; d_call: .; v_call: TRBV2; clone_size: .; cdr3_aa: CASRELSLGSTTEAFF; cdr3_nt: TGTGCCAGCAGAGAACTCTCTTTAGGGTCGACCACTGAAGCTTTCTTT
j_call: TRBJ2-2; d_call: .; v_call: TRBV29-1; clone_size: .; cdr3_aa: CSVGAGRTGELFF; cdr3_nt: TGCAGCGTTGGGGCAGGGCGGACCGGGGAGCTGTTTTTT
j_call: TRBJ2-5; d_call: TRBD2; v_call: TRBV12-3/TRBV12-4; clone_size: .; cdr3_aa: CASSYRGTTGTQETQYF; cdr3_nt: TGTGCCAGCAGTTACCGTGGGACTACGGGGACCCAAGAGACCCAGTACTTC
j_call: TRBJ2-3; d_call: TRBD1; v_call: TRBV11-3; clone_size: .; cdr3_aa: CASSLASGTGNTDTQYF; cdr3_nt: TGTGCCAGCAGCTTAGCTTCCGGGACAGGGAATACAGATACGCAGTATTTT
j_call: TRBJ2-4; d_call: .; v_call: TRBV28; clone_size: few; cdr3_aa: CASTYGTLLGGNIQYF; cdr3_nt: TGTGCCAGCACCTATGGGACACTCCTCGGTGGAAACATTCAGTACTTC